This passage covers 21 T cell receptor beta chains from one sample sequenced in a study of response to subunit inactivated influenza vaccine. TCRdb analysed the RT-PCR reads with MiXCR anew, one entry per CDR3 protein. The table lists around 540,000 distinct CDR3 sequences, approximately 12% of them singletons. This sample comprised PBMCs from blood, obtained on the day of vaccination. The receptors shown here come from a man in his fifties or sixties who received an inactivated influenza vaccine.

This clonotype was picked up one time. The rearrangement uses TRBV2 and TRBJ2-7, with D possibly being TRBD1 (6 bases). The CDR3 spans 14 residues. CDR1 and CDR2 from the germline V gene are SNHLY and FYNNEI. The V end was cut by 5 bases, the J end by 3 bases, with 14 bases between. CDR3 coding DNA: TGTGCCAGCAGTCTGTACCGGGACATCTACGAGCAGTACTTC. Protein: CASSLYRDIYEQYF.

This clonotype occurred a few times. This chain uses TRBV16 with TRBJ2-1; maybe TRBD2 (6 bases). The CDR3 spans 13 residues. Trimming cost V 1 base and J 15 bases, with 16 bases left between them. In germline, CDR1 is KGHSY, CDR2 FQNENV. CDR3 region: CASSQFSGDIRFF. DNA of the CDR3: TGTGCCAGCAGCCAATTTTCGGGAGATATAAGGTTCTTC.

The V gene is TRBV13, the J gene TRBJ1-2; the D is unclear. V lost 2 bases, J lost 8 bases, and 15 bases lay in between. The CDR3 runs to 14 residues. From germline, CDR1 is PRHDT and CDR2 FYEKMQ (reference sequence). The CDR3 protein is CASSLWSDSPGYTF. CDR3 coding DNA: TGTGCCAGCAGCTTATGGTCGGACTCTCCCGGCTACACCTTC.

This clonotype was observed at least ten times. This chain links TRBV12-3 or TRBV12-4 with TRBJ1-6, with 10 bases identical to TRBD1. After removal of 6 bases from V and 8 bases from J, the junction contained 7 bases not matched to a gene. The CDR3 spans 15 residues. The CDR3 nucleotides are TGTGCCAGCAGGACCGGGACAGGGGCGTATTCACCCCTCCACTTT. It encodes CASRTGTGAYSPLHF.

CDR3: CASSLVAGPGVWQETQYF. Here the CDR3 DNA reads TGTGCCAGCAGTTTAGTCGCAGGGCCGGGAGTATGGCAAGAGACCCAGTACTTC. The chain recombines TRBV12-3 or TRBV12-4 with TRBJ2-5; possible D gene TRBD2, 6 bases. Trimming removed 1 base at V and 2 bases at J, with 20 bases between. The CDR3 is 18 amino acids.

The chain recombines TRBV7-6 with TRBJ2-7, with TRBD1 matching over 9 bases. The CDR3 totals 15 residues. Germline V lookup: CDR1 SGHVS, CDR2 FNYEAQ. V was clipped by 2 bases and J by 5 bases; unmatched bases: 7. CDR3 sequence reads: CASSLQDRGGHEQYF. As DNA, the CDR3 is TGTGCCAGCAGCTTACAGGACAGGGGAGGCCACGAGCAGTACTTC. Variable domain in full (rest from reference TRBV7-6 and TRBJ2-7): GAGVSQSPRYKVTKRGQDVALRCDPISGHVSLYWYRQALGQGPEFLTYFNYEAQQDKSGLPNDRFSAERPEGSISTLTIQRTEQRDSAMYRCASSLQDRGGHEQYFGPGTRLTVT.

Many counts were recorded for this clonotype. The chain recombines TRBV12-3 or TRBV12-4 with TRBJ2-7; TRBD1 or TRBD2 may be the D gene (5 bases each). V lost 6 bases to trimming and J lost 0 bases, with 15 bases between them. The CDR3 is made up of 15 amino acids. In DNA, the CDR3 is TGTGCCAGCAGCCTGGCTTTGAGGGGCTCCTACGAGCAGTACTTC. Amino acid sequence: CASSLALRGSYEQYF.

The CDR3 loop is CASSPQVSGGNTIYF. The CDR3 nucleotides are TGTGCCAGCAGCCCCCAAGTTTCCGGGGGAAACACCATATATTTT. The chain recombines TRBV11-2 with TRBJ1-3; D not resolved. Germline loops: CDR1 SGHAT, CDR2 FQNNGV. The CDR3 extends over 15 amino acids. V lost 5 bases, J lost 4 bases, and 15 bases lay in between. The full variable domain, rest sourced from reference TRBV11-2 and TRBJ1-3, is EAGVAQSPRYKIIEKRQSVAFWCNPISGHATLYWYQQILGQGPKLLIQFQNNGVVDDSQLPKDRFSAERLKGVDSTLKIQPAKLEDSAVYLCASSPQVSGGNTIYFGEGSWLTVV.

This chain joins TRBV20-1 and TRBJ2-4; TRBD2 agrees at 7 bases. The junction had 5 bases not matched to a gene; V was cut back by 3 bases and J by 0 bases. CDR3 length: 15 residues. Germline CDR1 is DFQATT and CDR2 is SNEGSKA (reference sequence). The CDR3 DNA follows: TGCAGTGCTAGTTCTAGCGGACTAGCCAAAAACATTCAGTACTTC. This gives the protein CSASSSGLAKNIQYF.

This chain joins TRBV4-3 and TRBJ2-1; D tentatively reads TRBD1 or TRBD2 (5 bases each). This CDR3 is built from 13 residues. Trimming took 3 bases from V and 6 from J, leaving 9 bases between them. The germline V gene has CDR1 LGHNA and CDR2 YSLEER. DNA of the CDR3: TGCGCCAGCAGCCAGGGGACCCGCAATGAGCAGTTCTTC. Its translation: CASSQGTRNEQFF.

This clonotype has more than one count but fewer than ten. V and J are TRBV7-9 and TRBJ2-7, with unresolved D. The CDR3 sequence is 14 residues long. Trimming took 5 bases from V and 3 from J, leaving 14 bases between them. Per germline, CDR1 SEHNR and CDR2 FQNEAQ (reference sequence). CDR3 residues: CASSPGAALYEQYF. As DNA, the CDR3 is TGTGCCAGCAGCCCGGGCGCCGCCCTCTACGAGCAGTACTTC.

This clonotype was observed many times. The chain employs TRBV12-3 or TRBV12-4 and TRBJ1-2, with 7 bases that match TRBD1. CDR3 size: 13 residues. Trimming at V came to 4 bases and at J to 7 bases, leaving 6 bases not matched to a gene. As DNA, the CDR3 is TGTGCCAGCAGTTCCCGAGAGGGGGCTGGCTACACCTTC. Its protein is CASSSREGAGYTF.

The table lists this clonotype with a few counts. The rearrangement uses TRBV5-1 and TRBJ2-1; TRBD2 matches 16 bases. The CDR3 sequence is 15 residues long. Trimming at V came to 3 bases and at J to 14 bases, leaving 8 bases not matched to a gene. Germline CDR1 and CDR2: SGHRS and YFSETQ. CDR3 sequence reads: CASSSTVGLAGGKFF. The DNA of the CDR3 is TGCGCCAGCAGCTCCACCGTGGGACTAGCGGGAGGGAAGTTCTTC. The full variable domain, completed using reference TRBV5-1 and TRBJ2-1, is KAGVTQTPRYLIKTRGQQVTLSCSPISGHRSVSWYQQTPGQGLQFLFEYFSETQRNKGNFPGRFSGRQFSNSRSEMNVSTLELGDSALYLCASSSTVGLAGGKFFGPGTRLTVL.

This clonotype showed up many times. The J gene is TRBJ2-7, the V gene TRBV7-8; D gene uncertain. CDR1 is SGHVS, CDR2 FQNEAQ, per germline. This CDR3 contains 15 residues. The V and J ends lost 1 base and 2 bases respectively, with 12 bases between them. CDR3 loop: CASSLGPSRAYEQYF. CDR3 DNA sequence: TGTGCCAGCAGCTTAGGACCCTCGAGAGCCTACGAGCAGTACTTC.

This clonotype was observed at least ten times. The rearrangement joins TRBV7-2 to TRBJ2-7, with 7 bases aligning to TRBD1. The germline V gene has CDR1 SGHTA and CDR2 FQGNSA. CDR3 size: 15 residues. V lost 4 bases, J lost 1 base, and 7 bases stayed unmatched. The DNA for the CDR3 is TGTGCCAGCAGCTCCCCCCGGGACAGATCCTACGAGCAGTACTTC. Translation: CASSSPRDRSYEQYF.

This sequence joins TRBV4-2 and TRBJ2-7, with 8 bases that match TRBD2. After removal of 1 base from V and 1 base from J, the junction contained 3 bases not matched to a gene. This CDR3 contains 15 residues. CDR1 LGHNA and CDR2 YNFKEQ come from the germline V gene. The CDR3 protein is CASSQAAGASYEQYF. The CDR3 DNA sequence: TGTGCCAGCAGCCAAGCAGCGGGGGCATCCTACGAGCAGTACTTC.

CDR3 residues: CASSSAGYSGANVLTF. CDR3 in DNA: TGTGCCAGCAGTTCGGCAGGGTATTCTGGGGCCAACGTCCTGACTTTC. The V and J genes are TRBV27 and TRBJ2-6; D might be TRBD1 (5 bases). This CDR3 region has 16 residues. The ends were cut back, 4 bases at V and 1 base at J, with 11 bases in the middle. Per germline, CDR1 MNHEY and CDR2 SMNVEV (reference sequence).

A few counts support this clonotype. This chain joins TRBV27 and TRBJ1-5; D is unclear. Trimming removed 4 bases from V and 4 bases from J, with 11 bases in between. The germline V gene encodes CDR1 MNHEY and CDR2 SMNVEV (reference sequence). The CDR3 has 14 amino acids. In DNA form, the CDR3 reads TGTGCCAGCAGTTCTACGTCCAGGAATCAGCCCCAGCATTTT. Translating gives CASSSTSRNQPQHF.

This clonotype was detected a few times. J is TRBJ2-7 and V is TRBV20-1; 9 bases align to TRBD1. CDR3 length: 17 amino acids. J gave up 3 bases and V 3 bases, and 15 bases lay outside the gene matches. Germline V lookup: CDR1 DFQATT, CDR2 SNEGSKA (reference sequence). Here the CDR3 reads CSASPFPPGTGIYEQYF. In DNA, the CDR3 is TGCAGTGCTAGTCCCTTCCCCCCGGGGACAGGGATCTACGAGCAGTACTTC.

This clonotype was counted ten times or more. The rearrangement links TRBV4-3 to TRBJ2-7; 8 bases fit TRBD2. The V and J ends lost 1 base and 0 bases, in that order; junction bases with no gene match: 8. This CDR3 region has 17 residues. Germline CDR1 reads LGHNA; CDR2 reads YSLEER. In DNA, the CDR3 is TGCGCCAGCAGCCAAGGCTTTTCGGCGGGGGGCTCCTACGAGCAGTACTTC. This encodes CASSQGFSAGGSYEQYF.

Ten or more counts support this clonotype. This chain uses TRBV7-9 with TRBJ2-5; D is undetermined. This CDR3 has 10 residues. With 5 bases removed from V and 5 bases from J, the gap between germline ends came to 3 bases. CDR1 is SEHNR, CDR2 FQNEAQ, per germline (reference sequence). The DNA of the CDR3 is TGTGCCAGCAGCATGGAGACCCAGTACTTC. Translated, it gives CASSMETQYF.